This is a list of T cell receptor beta chains from one sample in a study of blood T cell repertoires in COVID-19. Assay used: immunoSEQ multiplex PCR; TCRdb lists only in-frame clones, some missing. The sample includes about 73,000 clones, less than 75% seen only once; the top ten take 22%. The specimen was peripheral blood. Receptors were obtained from a man in his 60s with acute or convalescent COVID-19. The CDR3 runs from the conserved cysteine through the conserved F or W. The D gene is left open where the match is weak. Size is stated for part of the rows, as once, few or many counts, or as a class when the clone is expanded.

j_call,d_call,v_call,clone_size,cdr3_nt,cdr3_aa
TRBJ2-6,.,TRBV10-1,.,TGCGCCAGCTCAGGGTCTGGGGCCAACGTCCTGACTTTC,CASSGSGANVLTF
TRBJ1-1,.,TRBV28,.,TGTGCCAGCAGCCCCGCGGGGGGTTACACTGAAGCTTTCTTT,CASSPAGGYTEAFF
TRBJ1-2,.,TRBV28,.,TGTGCCAGCAGTTTATCGTCTGGCTACACCTTC,CASSLSSGYTF
TRBJ1-2,.,TRBV7-2,.,TGTGCCAGCAGCTTACGGGGAGGACGGACCGAGCCCCCCTATGGCTACACCTTC,CASSLRGGRTEPPYGYTF
TRBJ2-7,TRBD1,TRBV11-2,.,TGTGCCAGCAGCTCCCTAGGACAGGGAAACGAGCAGTACTTC,CASSSLGQGNEQYF
TRBJ2-3,TRBD2,TRBV2,few,TGTGCCAGCACTAGCGGGAGGGCAGATACGCAGTATTTT,CASTSGRADTQYF
TRBJ2-4,.,TRBV2,.,TGTGCCAGCAGCCCAAGCCGACAGGAGGTAAACATTCAGTACTTC,CASSPSRQEVNIQYF
TRBJ2-1,.,TRBV21-1,.,TGTGCCAGCAGCAAAGTTTACAGGGACCATGAGCAGTTCTTC,CASSKVYRDHEQFF
TRBJ1-2,TRBD1,TRBV25-1,.,TGTGCCAGCAGTGAGGCGACAGGGGTTGGCTACACCTTC,CASSEATGVGYTF
TRBJ1-4,TRBD1,TRBV6-5,.,TGTGCCAGCAGGACATTCTTTGGGACAGGTGAAAAACTGTTTTTT,CASRTFFGTGEKLFF
TRBJ2-3,.,TRBV11-2,.,TGTGCCAGCAGCTTCCTGGGGCGCGGCTCCACAGATACGCAGTATTTT,CASSFLGRGSTDTQYF
TRBJ2-2,.,TRBV7-2,once,TGTGCCAGCAGCTTAGCACGAGAGGGCGGGGAGCTGTTTTTT,CASSLAREGGELFF
TRBJ2-4,.,TRBV6-5,.,TGTGCCAGCCTAGGGGTAGCCAAAAACATTCAGTACTTC,CASLGVAKNIQYF
TRBJ1-5,.,TRBV5-5,many,TGTGCCAGCAGCCTGACGGGGGGCAGCAATCAGCCCCAGCATTTT,CASSLTGGSNQPQHF